This T cell receptor beta chain was found in a study of CD8 T cells in Susac syndrome (dated by TCRdb to the late 2010s). About the study as a whole: Repertoire sequencing was used to test whether CD8+ T cell activation and differentiation in Susac syndrome was antigen driven. The study compared CD8+ T cell repertoire clonality among around 11 healthy donors, around 14 Susac syndrome patients and some 16 multiple sclerosis patients. The research as a whole found: The number of individuals in the TCR sequencing and HLA analysis was acknowledged as relatively small.

RNA was extracted with the RNeasy kit and roughly 0.5 to 1 ug was reverse transcribed using random hexamers. The immunoSEQ multiplex PCR assay, which covers 54 Vbeta and 13 Jbeta segments, was used to amplify TCR beta CDR3 regions. PCR amplification bias was corrected using a synthetic template baseline for primer optimization and computational correction. Per the source publication's procedure: Reads were annotated to V, D and J genes according to IMGT and were analyzed with immunoSEQ Analyzer, with only productive sequences retained. To calculate clonality, Shannon entropy was normalized by log2 of the number of productive unique sequences and then subtracted from one. Public and private clones were assessed among the 100 most prevalent clones of each patient and control. Susac-specific clones were defined as absent from healthy and MS cohorts, around 1,000 published viral clones and other ImmuneACCESS disease sequences. TCRdb reanalyzed the raw reads on its own, using fastp at Q25 for trimming and MiXCR for clone calling, and kept in-frame beta chains. Merged by CDR3 protein, the rows form single entries marked with the most common genes and DNA. TCRdb's processing, not the authors' own work, is the source of the V and J calls. The sample table lists approximately 300,000 distinct CDR3 sequences, 65% to 90% of them with a count of one. The ten largest clonotypes hold roughly 0.21% of the sample.

Comment on this clonotype: The antigen it recognizes is unknown. Per-nucleotide qualities are absent, and no much larger clonotype sits a single base away.

Peripheral blood CD8+ and CD4+ T cells from healthy donors, Susac syndrome patients and multiple sclerosis patients were profiled by high-throughput TCR beta sequencing. Treatment-naive patients with stable or active relapsing-remitting disease fulfilling revised McDonald criteria were used as multiple sclerosis controls. Bulk CD8+ and CD4+ T cells were purified magnetically by negative isolation, whereas CD8+ TEMRA cells were enriched by FACS. Blood was drawn into EDTA tubes, processed within 24 hours, and PBMCs were isolated by density gradient centrifugation. PBMCs destined for TCR sequencing were cryopreserved in liquid nitrogen and later thawed in a 37 °C water bath. The sorted or isolated CD4+, CD8+ and CD8+ TEMRA cells reached a purity of at least 90%. From the cysteine through the phenylalanine, the CDR3 covers 16 amino acids. Just the 48-base CDR3 DNA is kept, in frame starting at base 1. V loses 6 bases at its end and J loses 5 bases; junction bases beyond the gene matches: 9. The germline V gene (reference sequence) specifies MNHEY as CDR1 and SMNVEV as CDR2.

The source material was CD8+ T cells from PBMCs. This sequence uses TRBV27 and TRBJ2-5, and TRBD2 matches 13 of the central bases. The receptor comes from a human donor with multiple sclerosis. The CDR3 region reads CASSLLPTSGRETQYF. The nucleotide sequence is given as TGTGCCAGCAGCCTATTACCGACTAGCGGGAGGGAGACCCAGTACTTC.